The clone carrying this T cell receptor beta chain was seen a few times. The antigen remains unidentified. This specimen comes from a study of CD8 T cells in ankylosing spondylitis. Notes on the study in general: A TCR beta motif made of fewer than ten highly homologous variants seemed typical of ankylosing spondylitis blood. Significant enrichment of disease-linked clones was reportedly seen in matched ankylosing spondylitis synovial fluid.

MiXCR, run by TCRdb on the 5' RACE reads, gives a single entry per CDR3 protein. The top ten hold 8% to 9.5% of the sample, which has 250,000 to 400,000 distinct CDR3 sequences, around a tenth seen once. The length of the CDR3 is 15 residues. V was pared by 6 bases and J by 8 bases, with 22 bases between. The sequenced material came from blood, either unsorted or a sorted T cell fraction (not recorded which). The clonotype comes from a female donor with ankylosing spondylitis or in good health (not recorded which). The chain carries TRBV12-3 or TRBV12-4 and TRBJ1-2; TRBD1 might be the D (5 bases). CDR3: CASRGRVSVGEGYTF. The CDR3 bases are TGTGCCAGCAGAGGCCGGGTTTCGGTAGGGGAAGGCTACACCTTC.